This entry concerns a single T cell receptor beta chain. Its antigen remains unidentified. The sample belongs to a study of OX40 agonist ivuxolimab in advanced cancers. Overall study results and limits: Also present in some nonresponders was a low level of normalized T-cell clonal expansion.

Per the germline V gene, CDR1 is SNHLY and CDR2 is FYNNEI. The germline V and J ends were trimmed by 5 bases and 1 base, with 14 bases remaining between them. This CDR3 is built from 15 residues. Assay used: immunoSEQ multiplex PCR; TCRdb lists only in-frame clones, some missing. The sample lists about 73,000 clones, approximately 86% occurring once. Sequencing used CD4+ or CD8+ T cells sorted from blood, obtained in a trial of the OX40 agonist ivuxolimab. This chain uses TRBV2 with TRBJ1-2; D gene ambiguous. This receptor was obtained from an adult with an advanced solid tumor such as melanoma, head and neck, liver or kidney cancer. The CDR3 here is CASSRAGSFNYGYTF. The CDR3 DNA follows: TGTGCCAGCAGTAGGGCGGGTTCTTTTAACTATGGCTACACCTTC.